Presented here are 29 T cell receptor beta chains from one specimen sequenced in a study of T-cell reconstitution after alpha-beta-depleted transplantation in children. Unique molecular identifiers were used in preparing the TCRbeta library. TCRdb re-called the PCR reads through MiXCR, storing one row per CDR3 protein. The repertoire holds fewer than 550,000 distinct CDR3 sequences, with roughly an eighth as singletons. This sample comprised PBMCs, mostly from graft donor cells, obtained 180 days after TCRalphabeta/CD19-depleted stem cell transplant. All receptors come from a female patient between 2 and 10 years old who had a stem cell transplant for aplastic anemia, so the T cells may come from the graft donor.

The rearrangement joins TRBV27 to TRBJ2-5; unclear D gene. Trimming took 2 bases from V and 1 from J, leaving 5 bases between them. This CDR3 has 13 residues. Germline values: CDR1 MNHEY, CDR2 SMNVEV (reference sequence). CDR3 protein: CASSLEAQETQYF. CDR3 nucleotides: TGTGCCAGCAGTTTAGAGGCCCAAGAGACCCAGTACTTC.

This clonotype was detected only a few times. The gene calls are TRBV7-2 and TRBJ2-7; 7 positions agree with TRBD1. Germline-derived CDR1 and CDR2 are SGHTA and FQGNSA. CDR3 length equals 14 residues. The V segment lost 3 bases and the J segment 2 bases; nucleotides outside the gene matches: 4. The CDR3 loop is CASSFTGVAYEQYF. The DNA of the CDR3 is TGTGCCAGCAGCTTTACAGGGGTCGCCTACGAGCAGTACTTC.

This clonotype was counted many times. This rearrangement joins TRBV9 to TRBJ2-1; D is undetermined. CDR3 size: 13 residues. Germline lookup yields CDR1 SGDLS and CDR2 YYNGEE. V was trimmed by 0 bases and J by 7 bases, leaving 8 bases between them. CDR3 protein: CASSVVSSNEQFF. In DNA form, the CDR3 reads TGTGCCAGCAGCGTAGTTAGTAGTAATGAGCAGTTCTTC.

This clonotype was picked up a small number of times. The J gene is TRBJ2-2, the V gene TRBV30; 7 bases align to TRBD2. Losses at the gene ends were 8 bases for V and 1 base for J; bases not matched to a gene: 10. Germline CDR1 reads GTSNPN; CDR2 reads SVGIG (reference sequence). This CDR3 contains 15 residues. This CDR3 is CAARGSGMNTGELFF. Here the CDR3 DNA reads TGTGCCGCCCGTGGGAGCGGGATGAACACCGGGGAGCTGTTTTTT. Looking up the rest from reference TRBV30 and TRBJ2-2 gives the full variable domain: SQTIHQWPATLVQPVGSPLSLECTVEGTSNPNLYWYRQAAGRGLQLLFYSVGIGQISSEVPQNLSASRPQDRQFILSSKKLLLSDSGFYLCAARGSGMNTGELFFGEGSRLTVL.

In nucleotides, the CDR3 is TGCAGCGTCCATGGGGGCACCGGGGAGCTGTTTTTT. It is translated as CSVHGGTGELFF. This chain joins TRBV29-1 and TRBJ2-2, with D perhaps matching TRBD1 or TRBD2 (5 bases each). With 6 bases removed from V and 4 bases from J, the gap between germline ends came to 9 bases. The CDR3 runs to 12 residues. The germline V gene has CDR1 SQVTM and CDR2 ANQGSEA.

The rearrangement links TRBV4-3 to TRBJ1-4, with 7 bases lining up with TRBD1. CDR1 is LGHNA, CDR2 YSLEER, per germline. This CDR3 spans 17 amino acids. V lost 0 bases and J lost 5; bases outside the gene matches: 9. CDR3 in DNA: TGCGCCAGCAGCCAAGATCTCACAGGGGTTTTGAATGAAAAACTGTTTTTT. It yields the protein CASSQDLTGVLNEKLFF.

The V call is TRBV10-3, the J call TRBJ2-7, with 7 nucleotides matching TRBD2. This CDR3 spans 14 amino acids. With 6 bases clipped from V and 0 bases from J, the junction kept 5 bases outside the gene matches. Germline V gene data show CDR1 as ENHRY and CDR2 as SYGVKD. CDR3 amino acids: CAIRDSGFSYEQYF. The CDR3 nucleotides read TGTGCCATCAGGGATAGCGGGTTCTCCTACGAGCAGTACTTC.

This clonotype was picked up many times. CDR3 bases: TGCAGCGTGAGACGGACTAGCTCCTACGAGCAGTACTTC. Its protein product is CSVRRTSSYEQYF. V gene TRBV29-1 combines with J gene TRBJ2-7; 7 nucleotides align to TRBD2. The length of the CDR3 is 13 residues. In germline, CDR1 is SQVTM, CDR2 ANQGSEA. After removal of 6 bases from V and 0 bases from J, the junction contained 5 bases not matched to a gene.

The chain carries TRBV27 and TRBJ2-7; D gene ambiguous. The germline CDR1 and CDR2 sequences are MNHEY and SMNVEV (reference sequence). CDR3 length equals 14 residues. The germline V and J ends were trimmed by 2 bases and 2 bases, with 10 bases remaining between them. CDR3 coding DNA: TGTGCCAGCAGTTTAGCGGCAGGAACCTACGAGCAGTACTTC. It is translated as CASSLAAGTYEQYF.

The V and J genes are TRBV29-1 and TRBJ2-3; tentatively, D is TRBD1 (6 bases). This CDR3 has 14 residues. Germline loops: CDR1 SQVTM, CDR2 ANQGSEA. Trimming took 7 bases from V and 4 from J, leaving 18 bases between them. CDR3 protein: CSARQELGADTQYF. The DNA for the CDR3 is TGCAGCGCACGACAGGAGCTTGGGGCAGATACGCAGTATTTT.

The V gene is TRBV19, the J gene TRBJ2-1, with 11 bases aligning to TRBD2. Germline V gene lookup returns CDR1 LNHDA and CDR2 SQIVND (reference sequence). CDR3 size: 15 residues. V lost 6 bases and J lost 9; bases outside the gene matches: 10. Here the CDR3 reads CASRSSGRATGEQFF. The CDR3 coding sequence is TGTGCCAGTAGGAGTAGCGGGAGGGCCACGGGTGAGCAGTTCTTC.

This clonotype came up many times. The chain links TRBV29-1 to TRBJ2-3; the D gene could be TRBD1 or TRBD2 (5 bases each). V was cut by 4 bases and J by 3 bases, with 14 bases left in between. Looked up from germline, CDR1 is SQVTM and CDR2 is ANQGSEA. The CDR3 has 14 amino acids. The CDR3 nucleotides are TGCAGCGTTGGGTCCCAGGGACGTACAGATACGCAGTATTTT. Amino acid sequence: CSVGSQGRTDTQYF.

The table lists this clonotype with a few counts. This rearrangement joins TRBV24-1 to TRBJ1-1; D perhaps matches TRBD1 (5 bases). The CDR3 has 11 amino acids. V was cut by 7 bases and J by 5 bases, with 7 bases left in between. Germline values: CDR1 KGHDR, CDR2 SFDVKD. In nucleotides, the CDR3 is TGTGCCACCAGGCGGGGGACTGAAGCTTTCTTT. This translates into CATRRGTEAFF.

This clonotype has just a few counts. The rearrangement uses TRBV4-3 and TRBJ2-1; D could derive from TRBD1 or TRBD2 (5 bases each). This CDR3 spans 16 amino acids. V was pared by 3 bases and J by 2 bases, with 14 bases between. CDR1 and CDR2 from the germline V gene are LGHNA and YSLEER. CDR3 region: CASSQDPEGTYNEQFF. CDR3 DNA sequence: TGCGCCAGCAGCCAGGACCCCGAGGGGACCTACAATGAGCAGTTCTTC.

This clonotype was observed many times. The rearrangement links TRBV12-3 or TRBV12-4 to TRBJ2-4; D not certain. The CDR3 is made up of 12 amino acids. Trimming pared 3 bases from V and 12 bases from J, leaving 12 bases between. CDR3 nucleotides: TGTGCCAGCAGTTTTGGATTGAGGACTCAGTACTTC. Residues: CASSFGLRTQYF.

The J gene is TRBJ1-2, the V gene TRBV5-1, with 9 bases identical to TRBD1. Germline assignment: CDR1 SGHRS and CDR2 YFSETQ. This CDR3 is 15 amino acids long. Trimming at V came to 0 bases and at J to 0 bases, leaving 0 bases not matched to a gene. CDR3 sequence reads: CASSLGTGANYGYTF. The CDR3 nucleotides read TGCGCCAGCAGCTTGGGGACAGGGGCTAACTATGGCTACACCTTC.

The V call is TRBV12-3 or TRBV12-4, the J call TRBJ1-5; D is ambiguous. The CDR3 covers 13 residues. V shed 7 bases and J shed 0 bases, with 7 bases lying between them. CDR3 sequence reads: CASTRDSNQPQHF. The DNA for the CDR3 is TGTGCCAGCACCCGGGATAGCAATCAGCCCCAGCATTTT.

This clonotype turned up a few times. The junction departs from germline at one end; a sequencing error may be responsible. V usage is TRBV18 and J usage is TRBJ1-1; the D is unclear. The CDR3 contains 12 residues. From germline, CDR1 is KGHSH and CDR2 LQKENI. The CDR3 region has the DNA TGTGCCAGCTCACCCTTGGCGACTGAAGCTTTTTTT. Translated: CASSPLATEAFF.

The chain carries TRBV7-2 and TRBJ2-5; TRBD1 might be the D (5 bases). V was cut by 4 bases and J by 3 bases, with 15 bases left in between. The CDR3 spans 15 residues. Looked up from germline, CDR1 is SGHTA and CDR2 is FQGNSA. The CDR3 loop is CASSSRDSTEETQYF. The CDR3 DNA reads as TGTGCCAGCAGCTCCCGCGACAGCACGGAAGAGACCCAGTACTTC.

This clonotype was seen only a few times. The chain employs TRBV10-3 and TRBJ2-3; D gene uncertain. The CDR3 length is 13 residues. The germline CDR1 and CDR2 sequences are ENHRY and SYGVKD. Trimming stripped 8 bases from V and 0 bases from J, with 9 bases between. The CDR3 loop is CAIFRSSTDTQYF. DNA for the CDR3: TGTGCCATCTTCCGGTCGAGCACAGATACGCAGTATTTT.

This clonotype was picked up a small number of times. This chain connects TRBV7-9 to TRBJ2-1; 12 nucleotides align to TRBD2. This CDR3 is 16 amino acids long. Losses at the gene ends were 6 bases for V and 6 bases for J; bases not matched to a gene: 9. Germline CDR1 SEHNR, CDR2 FQNEAQ (reference sequence). Here the CDR3 reads CASSRLAGVDPNEQFF. CDR3 coding DNA: TGTGCCAGCAGTCGACTAGCGGGGGTCGATCCCAATGAGCAGTTCTTC.

This clonotype was found many times. V gene TRBV12-3 or TRBV12-4 combines with J gene TRBJ2-5; D is perhaps TRBD1 (5 bases). CDR3 size: 16 residues. V was trimmed by 3 bases and J by 2 bases, leaving 16 bases between them. The CDR3 DNA follows: TGTGCCAGCAGTTTCCAGGGCCCTGTGATTCAAGAGACCCAGTACTTC. Residues: CASSFQGPVIQETQYF.

This clonotype was seen a handful of times. The V and J genes are TRBV10-3 and TRBJ2-7, with 10 bases aligning to TRBD2. With V trimmed by 4 bases and J by 2 bases, 17 bases remained unmatched. From germline, CDR1 is ENHRY and CDR2 SYGVKD. The CDR3 loop spans 19 amino acids. CDR3 sequence: CAISVWEALAGVGTYEQYF. The CDR3 bases are TGTGCCATCAGTGTTTGGGAGGCGCTAGCGGGAGTGGGCACCTACGAGCAGTACTTC.

This clonotype was picked up a small number of times. The chain joins TRBV27 to TRBJ2-7; 10 bases are a match to TRBD2. After removal of 4 bases from V and 5 bases from J, the junction contained 5 bases not matched to a gene. Germline V gene data show CDR1 as MNHEY and CDR2 as SMNVEV (reference sequence). CDR3 length equals 14 residues. The CDR3 here is CASSWVAGGHEQYF. CDR3 coding DNA: TGTGCCAGCAGTTGGGTAGCGGGAGGCCACGAGCAGTACTTC.

A note on this clonotype: The CDR3 does not end in the conserved phenylalanine or tryptophan, so this is likely a read error. The limits of the CDR3 on the DNA are not certain, so only TCRdb's listed CDR3 is given. This chain connects TRBV12-3 or TRBV12-4 to TRBJ2-7; the table gives TRBD1 as D, unverified against the DNA. The CDR3 is 13 residues long, counting both termini. CDR3 region: CASSFGQGTPLVL.

The chain has TRBV11-2 and TRBJ2-3, with 8 bases aligning to TRBD2. The CDR3 is 17 amino acids. The J segment lost 8 bases and the V segment lost 0 bases, leaving 13 bases of the junction unmatched. The V gene's germline CDR1 is SGHAT and CDR2 FQNNGV. The CDR3 DNA follows: TGTGCCAGCAGCTTAGACGGAGCGGGAGTCTTGGGTCGTACGCAGTATTTT. Residues: CASSLDGAGVLGRTQYF.

This clonotype showed up just a few times. The chain recombines TRBV29-1 with TRBJ2-3; 7 nucleotides line up with TRBD1. V lost 7 bases and J lost 3; bases outside the gene matches: 7. CDR3 size: 13 residues. Germline CDR1 and CDR2: SQVTM and ANQGSEA. CDR3 bases: TGCAGCGGCCGGGTCAGGGGGACAGATACGCAGTATTTT. Amino acids: CSGRVRGTDTQYF.

This clonotype was seen a handful of times. The rearrangement uses TRBV12-3 or TRBV12-4 and TRBJ2-7, with D possibly TRBD1 on 6 matching bases. Trimming stripped 5 bases from V and 0 bases from J, with 17 bases between. The CDR3 is 16 residues long. CDR3 in amino acids: CASSPSTGLLSYEQYF. DNA of the CDR3: TGTGCCAGCAGTCCATCGACAGGCCTACTCTCCTACGAGCAGTACTTC.

The genes are TRBV7-7 and TRBJ2-1; maybe TRBD1 (6 bases). This CDR3 is 14 amino acids long. The germline V gene has CDR1 SSHAT and CDR2 FNYEAQ (reference sequence). V was clipped by 5 bases and J by 11 bases, with 19 bases between them. This chain's CDR3 is CASSPSSQGPQQFF. In DNA, the CDR3 is TGTGCCAGCAGCCCCAGCTCACAGGGACCCCAGCAGTTCTTC.